This TCR beta chain comes out of a study of tumor and adjacent non-tumor tissue in lung cancer. Background on the study: Samples averaged around 4.2 million productive TCRbeta reads each. Whole-study results and caveats: Tumor repertoires had a smaller top 100 clone share than normal lung. Higher tumor TCR diversity was associated with shorter survival. Compared with tumor, normal lung showed significantly lower TCR diversity.

As to this clonotype: What it binds is not known. A read error may explain this, as a much larger clone is one base away.

TCRbeta libraries were built with three rounds of nested PCR, modified from ARM-PCR. TCRdb used MiXCR to reprocess the multiplex PCR reads, holding one entry per CDR3 protein. The sample yields around 210,000 distinct CDR3 sequences, 60% to 85% seen once. The template was RNA from unsorted bulk tissue. Germline values: CDR1 DFQATT, CDR2 SNEGSKA (reference sequence). CDR3 length: 11 residues. The TCR comes from a man aged 55 to 70 with non-small cell lung cancer. Sequencing was carried out using lung tumor tissue. The chain employs TRBV20-1 and TRBJ1-4; no definite D call. The CDR3 is CIASAERKLFF. As DNA, the CDR3 is TGCATTGCTAGCGCTGAAAGGAAACTGTTTTTT.